This entry features one T cell receptor beta chain sequence. Its matching antigen is unknown. Profiling relied on immunoSEQ multiplex PCR, and the TCRdb table lists in-frame clones only, not all of them. The sample lists about 5,400 clones, about nine tenths seen once, with roughly a tenth in the top ten. This sample was taken from a study of hypomethylating agent response in myelodysplastic syndrome. Overall study: TET2 mutation, the most common, occurred in 5 of 11 patients. Of these patients, about six responded (complete response or hematologic improvement) and a few did not.

Between the trimmed V and J ends, which lost 0 bases and 10 bases, there was a span of 12 bases. Germline CDR1 and CDR2: GTSNPN and SVGIG (reference sequence). The CDR3 is 12 amino acids. Broader study findings: Novel MDS antigen recognition by shared GLIPH2 clusters is possible but unvalidated.

The source of this sequence is a human donor with myelodysplastic syndrome. The sequencing here drew on bone marrow, taken before or after starting hypomethylating agent treatment for myelodysplastic syndrome (not recorded which). The genes are TRBV30 and TRBJ1-1; no clear D gene. The CDR3 spells CAWSVQSPGAFF. DNA for the CDR3: TGTGCCTGGAGTGTACAATCGCCTGGAGCTTTCTTT.